The 19 T cell receptor beta chains in this list originate from one sample, sequenced in a study of blood T cell repertoires in COVID-19 (dated by TCRdb to about 2020). The library relied on the immunoSEQ multiplex PCR assay. In TCRdb, the immuneACCESS table is reduced to in-frame sequences with V and J assigned. These tables do not hold every clone; where another copy was compared, an unresolved V gene accounts for under half, and the others remain unexplained. Within this sample are a few hundred thousand clones, with around nine tenths of them counted one time only. The biggest ten clones account for about 9.2% of the sample. The sample taken for sequencing was peripheral blood. Every receptor here comes from a man in his forties or fifties who had recovered from COVID-19.

V and J are TRBV19 and TRBJ2-7; the match to TRBD2 covers 7 bases. V dropped 5 bases and J dropped 3; count of bases not matched to a gene: 4. There are 13 residues in the CDR3. Germline V gene sequence: CDR1 LNHDA, CDR2 SQIVND (reference sequence). The CDR3 here is CASSREDFYEQYF. CDR3 DNA: TGTGCCAGTAGTCGGGAGGATTTCTACGAGCAGTACTTC.

The chain employs TRBV6-5 and TRBJ2-1; TRBD2 is a possible D gene (6 bases). Trimming took off 8 bases at V and 9 bases at J, with 20 bases between the two ends. Per germline, CDR1 MNHEY and CDR2 SVGAGI. The CDR3 runs 14 residues. DNA of the CDR3: TGTGCCAGCGAAGAAAGAGGGAGGAGGGGTGAGCAGTTCTTC. It yields the protein CASEERGRRGEQFF.

The V call is TRBV20-1, the J call TRBJ2-4; 7 nucleotides align to TRBD2. V dropped 3 bases and J dropped 0; count of bases not matched to a gene: 8. The CDR3 has 16 amino acids. Germline V CDR1 and CDR2: DFQATT, SNEGSKA (reference sequence). The CDR3 spells CSASWPGGGAKNIQYF. CDR3 DNA sequence: TGCAGTGCTAGTTGGCCGGGAGGAGGAGCCAAAAACATTCAGTACTTC.

The chain uses TRBV5-1 and TRBJ2-7, with 8 bases matching TRBD1. CDR1 and CDR2 (germline): SGHRS, YFSETQ. The CDR3 is 15 amino acids. V was clipped by 3 bases and J by 5 bases; unmatched bases: 10. CDR3 DNA sequence: TGCGCCAGCAGCTACCTCCGGACAGGGAGCAACGAGCAGTACTTC. It translates to CASSYLRTGSNEQYF.

V usage is TRBV5-6 and J usage is TRBJ2-1; D is perhaps TRBD1 (5 bases). Deletions cut 1 base from V and 7 bases from J, with 15 bases between. CDR3 size: 15 residues. Germline V gene lookup returns CDR1 SGHDT and CDR2 YYEEEE. CDR3 coding DNA: TGTGCCAGCAGCTTGCAGGGAACGGGTGCGAATGAGCAGTTCTTC. This codes for CASSLQGTGANEQFF.

This clone was found once. This chain joins TRBV19 and TRBJ2-4; 9 bases are shared with TRBD1. The CDR3 is 17 amino acids. The germline CDR1 and CDR2 sequences are LNHDA and SQIVND (reference sequence). Unmatched junction bases numbered 8, after V lost 5 bases and J lost 0 bases. The CDR3 coding sequence is TGTGCCAGTAGTCCCGGGACAGGGCCGGGAGCCAAAAACATTCAGTACTTC. Its protein is CASSPGTGPGAKNIQYF.

The chain combines TRBV19 with TRBJ2-7, with 10 bases aligning to TRBD1. The CDR3 is made up of 15 amino acids. CDR1 LNHDA and CDR2 SQIVND come from the germline V gene (reference sequence). V shed 8 bases and J 4 bases; nucleotides not matched to a gene: 11. The CDR3 protein is CASALSGTGAYEQYF. The CDR3 DNA reads TGTGCCAGTGCACTGAGTGGGACAGGGGCTTACGAGCAGTACTTC.

This clone came up once. This chain links TRBV6-2 or TRBV6-3 with TRBJ2-5, with a tentative D call TRBD2 (6 bases). The CDR3 runs 16 residues. CDR1 is MNHEY, CDR2 SVGEGT, per germline. V lost 3 bases and J 5 bases, leaving 19 bases between the germline ends. The CDR3 DNA follows: TGTGCCAGCAGTTATTCTAGGAGGGGCGGTAAGGAGACCCAGTACTTC. It yields the protein CASSYSRRGGKETQYF.

V is TRBV18 and J is TRBJ2-6; 8 positions match TRBD1. This CDR3 comprises 17 residues. Unmatched junction bases numbered 10, after V lost 8 bases and J lost 1 base. Germline assignment: CDR1 KGHSH and CDR2 LQKENI. The CDR3 sequence is CASPRQGSTSGANVLTF. DNA for the CDR3: TGTGCCAGCCCAAGACAGGGGTCGACTTCTGGGGCCAACGTCCTGACTTTC.

The rearrangement joins TRBV27 to TRBJ2-3, with 15 bases matching TRBD2. Trimming at V came to 8 bases and at J to 2 bases, leaving 8 bases not matched to a gene. The germline CDR1 and CDR2 sequences are MNHEY and SMNVEV (reference sequence). The CDR3 extends over 17 amino acids. The CDR3 DNA reads TGTGCCAGCTCCAGGACTAGCGGGAGGGGGGTCACAGATACGCAGTATTTT. It is translated as CASSRTSGRGVTDTQYF.

A single count supports this clone. This chain links TRBV6-6 with TRBJ2-1; 7 bases are a match to TRBD1. The germline V gene has CDR1 MNHNY and CDR2 SVGAGI (reference sequence). The CDR3 runs to 16 residues. V lost 6 bases and J lost 0; bases outside the gene matches: 8. CDR3 coding DNA: TGTGCCAGCAGAACCGGACAGGCCTTCTCCTACAATGAGCAGTTCTTC. Its protein is CASRTGQAFSYNEQFF.

The chain couples TRBV7-9 to TRBJ2-3, with D possibly being TRBD1 (6 bases). Per the germline V gene, CDR1 is SEHNR and CDR2 is FQNEAQ (reference sequence). This CDR3 region has 16 residues. V gave up 4 bases and J gave up 7 bases, with 21 bases separating them. The CDR3 DNA reads as TGTGCCAGCAGCTCGTTCAGGGGAGAGACACAATATACGCAGTATTTT. Translation: CASSSFRGETQYTQYF.

This chain uses TRBV10-3 with TRBJ1-1, with TRBD1 identical over 9 bases. The V gene's germline CDR1 is ENHRY and CDR2 SYGVKD. The CDR3 totals 15 residues. J was trimmed by 5 bases and V by 3 bases; bases with no gene match: 7. The CDR3 region is CAISDTGGLTTEAFF. The CDR3 DNA reads as TGTGCCATCAGTGATACAGGGGGCCTAACGACTGAAGCTTTCTTT.

The chain is built from TRBV7-2 and TRBJ2-2; TRBD2 is a possible D gene (5 bases). The CDR3 consists of 16 residues. CDR1 is SGHTA and CDR2 is FQGNSA in the germline V gene. The V end lost 2 bases, the J end lost 0 bases, and 10 bases lay between the germline ends. CDR3 DNA sequence: TGTGCCAGCAGCTTATACCGGGATTCGAACACCGGGGAGCTGTTTTTT. Translated: CASSLYRDSNTGELFF.

This chain joins TRBV25-1 and TRBJ1-5; no definite D call. CDR1 is MGHDK and CDR2 is SYGVNS in the germline V gene. Trimming took off 9 bases at V and 0 bases at J, with 18 bases between the two ends. The CDR3 runs 16 residues. The CDR3 sequence is CARATCRAYSNQPQHF. CDR3 nucleotides: TGTGCCAGAGCTACCTGTCGAGCTTATAGCAATCAGCCCCAGCATTTT.

This chain uses TRBV5-1 with TRBJ1-4; TRBD1 agrees at 9 bases. After removal of 0 bases from V and 6 bases from J, the junction contained 9 bases not matched to a gene. The CDR3 has 17 amino acids. The germline V gene has CDR1 SGHRS and CDR2 YFSETQ. Here the CDR3 reads CASSLAFRQGVDEKLFF. As DNA, the CDR3 is TGCGCCAGCAGCTTGGCCTTTAGACAGGGGGTGGATGAAAAACTGTTTTTT.

The rearrangement joins TRBV19 to TRBJ2-5, with 7 bases that match TRBD2. Germline assignment: CDR1 LNHDA and CDR2 SQIVND (reference sequence). This CDR3 is 17 amino acids long. Trimming removed 4 bases from V and 1 base from J; junction bases left unmatched: 12. The DNA of the CDR3 is TGTGCCAGTAGTACATTCCATTCTAGCGGTGTCCAAGAGACCCAGTACTTC. Amino acids: CASSTFHSSGVQETQYF. Variable domain in full (rest from reference TRBV19 and TRBJ2-5): DGGITQSPKYLFRKEGQNVTLSCEQNLNHDAMYWYRQDPGQGLRLIYYSQIVNDFQKGDIAEGYSVSREKKESFPLTVTSAQKNPTAFYLCASSTFHSSGVQETQYFGPGTRLLVL.

In this sample, this clone turned up many times. V gene TRBV10-2 combines with J gene TRBJ1-1; no clear D gene. V was clipped by 8 bases and J by 0 bases, with 10 bases between them. The CDR3 sequence is 13 residues long. Germline loops: CDR1 WSHSY, CDR2 SAAADI. This chain's CDR3 is CASQPQLNTEAFF. CDR3 bases: TGCGCCAGCCAGCCACAGCTGAACACTGAAGCTTTCTTT.

The table lists this clone with a few counts. CDR3 in amino acids: CASSEGGAPPQHF. The CDR3, as DNA: TGTGCCAGCAGTGAAGGTGGGGCCCCGCCCCAGCATTTT. The J gene is TRBJ1-5, the V gene TRBV6-1; perhaps TRBD1 as D (5 bases). The V end was cut by 1 base, the J end by 9 bases, with 10 bases between. The germline V gene encodes CDR1 MNHNS and CDR2 SASEGT. This CDR3 has 13 residues.